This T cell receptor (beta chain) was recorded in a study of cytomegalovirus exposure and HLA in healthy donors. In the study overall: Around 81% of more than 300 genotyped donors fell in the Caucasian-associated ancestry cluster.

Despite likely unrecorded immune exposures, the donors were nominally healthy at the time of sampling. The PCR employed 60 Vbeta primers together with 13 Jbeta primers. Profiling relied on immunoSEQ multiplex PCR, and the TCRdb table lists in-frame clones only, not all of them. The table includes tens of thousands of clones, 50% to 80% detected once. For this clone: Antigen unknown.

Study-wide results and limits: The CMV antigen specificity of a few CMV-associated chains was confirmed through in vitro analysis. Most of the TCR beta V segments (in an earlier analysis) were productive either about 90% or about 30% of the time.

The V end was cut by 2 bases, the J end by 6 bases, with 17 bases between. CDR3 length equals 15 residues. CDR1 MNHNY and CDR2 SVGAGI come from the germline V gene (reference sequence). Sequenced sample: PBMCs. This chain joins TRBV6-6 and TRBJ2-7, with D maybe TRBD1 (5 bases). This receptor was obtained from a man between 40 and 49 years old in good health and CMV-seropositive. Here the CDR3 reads CASSYVQAASSEQYF. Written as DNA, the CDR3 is TGTGCCAGCAGTTACGTACAGGCCGCATCTAGCGAGCAGTACTTC.